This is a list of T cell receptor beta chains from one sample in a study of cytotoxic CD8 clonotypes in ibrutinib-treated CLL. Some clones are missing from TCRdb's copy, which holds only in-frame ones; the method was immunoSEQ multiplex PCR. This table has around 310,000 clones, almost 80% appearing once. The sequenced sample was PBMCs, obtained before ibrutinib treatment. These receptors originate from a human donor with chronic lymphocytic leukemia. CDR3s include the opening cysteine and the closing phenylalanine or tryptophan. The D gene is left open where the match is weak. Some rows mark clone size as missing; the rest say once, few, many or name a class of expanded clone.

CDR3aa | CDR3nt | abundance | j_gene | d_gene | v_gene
CASNLVGGKETQYF | TGTGCCAGCAACTTGGTAGGGGGCAAAGAGACCCAGTACTTC | . | TRBJ2-5 | TRBD1 | TRBV2
CASSPRAGIDEKLFF | TGTGCCAGCTCACCACGTGCAGGGATTGATGAAAAACTGTTTTTT | . | TRBJ1-4 | . | TRBV18
CATSRGGGPSDYGYTF | TGTGCCACCAGCAGAGGTGGAGGCCCCTCGGACTATGGCTACACCTTC | . | TRBJ1-2 | . | TRBV15
CASSQRTGGTYEQYF | TGCGCCAGCAGCCAGAGGACAGGGGGAACCTACGAGCAGTACTTC | few | TRBJ2-7 | TRBD1 | TRBV4-1
CASSLGQGFYNEQFF | TGCGCCAGCAGCTTGGGACAGGGGTTCTACAATGAGCAGTTCTTC | . | TRBJ2-1 | TRBD1 | TRBV5-1
CASSRLAGAYEQYF | TGTGCCAGCAGTAGACTAGCGGGAGCATACGAGCAGTACTTC | few | TRBJ2-7 | TRBD2 | TRBV25-1
CASSQDIAGHRYQETQYF | TGTGCCAGCAGCCAAGATATCGCGGGACACCGGTACCAAGAGACCCAGTACTTC | . | TRBJ2-5 | . | TRBV14
CACGTGENGYTF | TGTGCCTGTGGGACAGGAGAAAATGGCTACACCTTC | . | TRBJ1-2 | TRBD1 | TRBV30
CASSHFTGELFF | TGTGCCAGCAGTCATTTCACCGGGGAGCTGTTTTTT | few | TRBJ2-2 | . | TRBV6-1
CASSFLGEVDTEAFF | TGTGCCAGCAGTTTTCTTGGGGAGGTGGACACTGAAGCTTTCTTT | . | TRBJ1-1 | . | TRBV27
CASSLEYDPILYGYTF | TGTGCCAGCAGCTTGGAATACGACCCAATACTCTATGGCTACACCTTC | . | TRBJ1-2 | . | TRBV5-5
CAWSVDGSYEQYF | TGTGCCTGGAGTGTTGACGGGAGCTACGAGCAGTACTTC | . | TRBJ2-7 | . | TRBV30
CASSFVLGTQYF | TGTGCCAGCAGTTTCGTACTAGGTACGCAGTATTTT | . | TRBJ2-3 | . | TRBV27
CAIRLSGEVHEQYF | TGTGCCATTCGATTGTCAGGGGAGGTCCACGAGCAGTACTTC | . | TRBJ2-7 | . | TRBV28
CSATGGNEQFF | TGCAGTGCAACAGGGGGCAATGAGCAGTTCTTC | . | TRBJ2-1 | TRBD1 | TRBV20-1
CAWSVPAGDLMNTEAFF | TGTGCCTGGAGTGTACCGGCAGGGGACTTGATGAACACTGAAGCTTTCTTT | . | TRBJ1-1 | . | TRBV30
CASSLILPSSLSTDTQYF | TGTGCCAGCAGCCTTATCCTCCCAAGTAGTCTGAGCACAGATACGCAGTATTTT | . | TRBJ2-3 | . | TRBV4-2
CATQPGANTEAFF | TGTGCCACCCAACCGGGGGCGAACACTGAAGCTTTCTTT | once | TRBJ1-1 | . | TRBV6-6
CASTLAGDTDTQYF | TGTGCCAGCACTCTAGCGGGCGACACAGATACGCAGTATTTT | . | TRBJ2-3 | TRBD2 | TRBV6-6
CASSRGLAENPEQFF | TGTGCCAGCAGCCGAGGACTAGCGGAGAATCCTGAGCAGTTCTTC | . | TRBJ2-1 | TRBD2 | TRBV11-3
CASSPGLASYNEQFF | TGCGCCAGCAGTCCGGGACTAGCATCCTACAATGAGCAGTTCTTC | . | TRBJ2-1 | TRBD2 | TRBV10-2
CASSNPIAGPQVRETQYF | TGTGCCAGCAGCAACCCAATAGCGGGACCCCAGGTTAGGGAGACCCAGTACTTC | . | TRBJ2-5 | TRBD2 | TRBV7-2
CASNEGAMDTQYF | TGTGCCAGCAATGAGGGAGCGATGGATACGCAGTATTTT | once | TRBJ2-3 | . | TRBV9
CSVDLARVGDTQYF | TGCAGCGTTGACCTAGCGAGGGTCGGAGATACGCAGTATTTT | . | TRBJ2-3 | . | TRBV29-1
CALEQFLLAEQYF | TGTGCGCTAGAACAGTTCCTTTTAGCCGAGCAGTACTTC | . | TRBJ2-7 | . | TRBV30
CASSLGTSPKTQYF | TGTGCCAGCAGCTTAGGGACTAGCCCGAAGACCCAGTACTTC | . | TRBJ2-5 | TRBD2 | TRBV7-2
CASTPGVSYEQYF | TGTGCCAGCACCCCCGGAGTCTCCTACGAGCAGTACTTC | . | TRBJ2-7 | . | TRBV5-6
CASARLGPYEQYF | TGTGCCAGTGCCCGACTGGGGCCCTACGAGCAGTACTTC | . | TRBJ2-7 | . | TRBV28
CASSLALGGRQPQHF | TGTGCCAGCAGCTTAGCGCTCGGGGGTCGGCAGCCCCAGCATTTT | . | TRBJ1-5 | . | TRBV7-8
CASSFVDGTGAFMETQYF | TGTGCCAGCAGCTTTGTAGACGGGACAGGGGCTTTCATGGAGACCCAGTACTTC | . | TRBJ2-5 | TRBD1 | TRBV5-6
CSVEVLAVQRPSTDTQYF | TGCAGCGTTGAAGTGCTGGCAGTGCAGAGACCTAGCACAGATACGCAGTATTTT | . | TRBJ2-3 | . | TRBV29-1
CASSLALGGEQYF | TGTGCCAGCAGCTTAGCGCTTGGTGGCGAGCAGTACTTC | once | TRBJ2-7 | . | TRBV7-2
CASSEGWARAQHF | TGTGCCAGCAGTGAAGGGTGGGCCAGAGCCCAGCATTTT | . | TRBJ1-5 | . | TRBV6-1
CASSQVNRVYEQYF | TGCGCCAGCAGCCAAGTGAACAGGGTGTACGAGCAGTACTTC | . | TRBJ2-7 | . | TRBV4-1
CATSRDHSSGTYNEQFF | TGTGCCACCAGCAGAGATCATTCATCTGGCACCTACAATGAGCAGTTCTTC | . | TRBJ2-1 | . | TRBV15
CASSRGTSGRELFF | TGTGCCAGCAGCCGTGGGACTAGCGGGAGGGAGCTGTTTTTT | . | TRBJ2-2 | TRBD2 | TRBV6-5
CASSSGTTNRQETQYF | TGTGCCAGCAGCTCCGGGACAACGAACCGTCAAGAGACCCAGTACTTC | few | TRBJ2-5 | . | TRBV2
CASSLITELNTEAFF | TGTGCCAGCAGTTTAATTACAGAATTAAACACTGAAGCTTTCTTT | . | TRBJ1-1 | . | TRBV27
CASSESTSHGYTF | TGTGCCAGCAGTGAATCGACATCCCATGGCTACACCTTC | . | TRBJ1-2 | . | TRBV25-1
CSFYGPWKQGYGYTF | TGCAGCTTTTACGGTCCTTGGAAACAGGGGTATGGCTACACCTTC | . | TRBJ1-2 | TRBD1 | TRBV29-1
CASSLARDVTEAFF | TGTGCCAGCAGCTTAGCGAGGGATGTCACTGAAGCTTTCTTT | few | TRBJ1-1 | . | TRBV7-9
CAIGTGGGEQYF | TGTGCCATCGGGACAGGGGGCGGAGAGCAGTACTTC | . | TRBJ2-7 | TRBD1 | TRBV15
CASSGDRDEQFF | TGTGCCAGCAGTGGGGACAGGGATGAGCAGTTCTTC | . | TRBJ2-1 | TRBD1 | TRBV6-1
CAWSPRTSGIYEQYF | TGTGCCTGGAGCCCCAGGACTAGCGGAATATACGAGCAGTACTTC | . | TRBJ2-7 | TRBD2 | TRBV30
CASSILWTQPQHF | TGTGCCAGTAGTATTTTATGGACCCAGCCCCAGCATTTT | . | TRBJ1-5 | . | TRBV19
CAISDSSSRYEQYF | TGTGCCATCAGTGACTCTTCTAGTAGATACGAGCAGTACTTC | . | TRBJ2-7 | . | TRBV10-3
CASSIDRVGYGYTF | TGCGCCAGCAGTATTGACAGGGTTGGCTATGGCTACACCTTC | . | TRBJ1-2 | TRBD1 | TRBV5-1
CASTDRNSEQYF | TGTGCCAGCACGGACAGGAATAGTGAGCAGTACTTC | . | TRBJ2-7 | TRBD1 | TRBV6-5
CASSIVSDSSYEQYF | TGTGCCAGTAGTATAGTCAGCGACTCCTCCTACGAGCAGTACTTC | . | TRBJ2-7 | . | TRBV19
CASSFKLPGLSSYNEQFF | TGTGCCAGCAGTTTCAAGCTTCCGGGACTGAGCTCCTACAATGAGCAGTTCTTC | . | TRBJ2-1 | . | TRBV27
CASSAGTRGYEQYF | TGTGCCAGCAGCGCCGGGACTCGGGGCTACGAGCAGTACTTC | . | TRBJ2-7 | . | TRBV2
CASRRDYRESYEQYF | TGTGCCAGCAGGCGGGACTACAGGGAGAGCTACGAGCAGTACTTC | once | TRBJ2-7 | . | TRBV27
CASSYSGLQETQYF | TGTGCCAGCAGTTACTCGGGGCTGCAAGAGACCCAGTACTTC | once | TRBJ2-5 | . | TRBV6-5